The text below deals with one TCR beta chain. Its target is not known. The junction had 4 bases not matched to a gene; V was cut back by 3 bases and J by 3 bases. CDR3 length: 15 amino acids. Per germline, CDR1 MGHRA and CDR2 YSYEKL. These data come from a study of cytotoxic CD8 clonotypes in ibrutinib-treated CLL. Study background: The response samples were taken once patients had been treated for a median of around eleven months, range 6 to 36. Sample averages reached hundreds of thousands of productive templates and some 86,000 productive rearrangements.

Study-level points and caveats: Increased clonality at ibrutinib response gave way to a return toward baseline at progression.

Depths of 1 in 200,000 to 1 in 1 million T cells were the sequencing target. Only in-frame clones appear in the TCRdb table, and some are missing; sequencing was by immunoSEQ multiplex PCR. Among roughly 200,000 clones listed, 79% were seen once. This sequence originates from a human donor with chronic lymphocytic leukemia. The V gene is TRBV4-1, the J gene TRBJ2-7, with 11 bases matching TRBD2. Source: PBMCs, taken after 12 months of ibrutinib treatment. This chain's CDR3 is CASSQTSGTDYEQYF. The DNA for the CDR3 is TGCGCCAGCAGCCAGACTAGCGGGACGGACTACGAGCAGTACTTC.